The T cell receptor (beta chain) under discussion was sequenced for a study of T-cell memory formation after mild COVID-19. The V and J ends lost 4 bases and 6 bases respectively, with 14 bases between them. Germline V lookup: CDR1 SGHRS, CDR2 YFSETQ. The CDR3 runs 15 residues. TCRdb reprocessed the 5' RACE reads with MiXCR, giving one entry per CDR3 protein. The repertoire holds 350,000 to 500,000 distinct CDR3 sequences, with roughly 20% as singletons. The chain links TRBV5-1 to TRBJ1-6; possible D gene TRBD1, 5 bases. The source material was PBMCs or a T cell subset sorted from them (not recorded which). This TCR was recovered from an adult woman who had mild COVID-19 (a few samples of this study predate the infection). Cell type and time point are not known. CDR3 region: CASSSLGARNSPLHF. The DNA for the CDR3 is TGCGCCAGCAGCAGCCTCGGGGCGCGTAATTCACCCCTCCACTTT.